A selection of T cell receptor beta chains follows, all from one sample in a study of T-cell reconstitution after alpha-beta-depleted transplantation in children. TCRdb recomputed calls from the PCR reads with MiXCR, one row per CDR3 protein. The sample has approximately 520,000 distinct CDR3 sequences; approximately 32% are singletons. Sequencing used PBMCs from the stem cell graft donor, obtained from the stem cell graft. These receptors all come from a human donor who donated a stem cell graft to a child with aplastic anemia. Both conserved end residues are part of each CDR3.

v_call	j_call	cdr3_aa
TRBV29-1	TRBJ2-1	CSASWTSGNEQFF
TRBV5-6	TRBJ2-7	CASSLRRRVNYEQYF
TRBV19	TRBJ2-6	CASSRQGAGGANVLTF
TRBV7-2	TRBJ1-1	CASSSRGRLNTEAFF
TRBV12-5	TRBJ2-7	CASALSGSHEQYF
TRBV7-2	TRBJ2-5	CASSLSGHRETQYF
TRBV20-1	TRBJ1-1	CSARTGPTEAFF
TRBV6-1	TRBJ1-3	CASRSRQVLGNTIYF
TRBV6-2/TRBV6-3	TRBJ1-1	CASSLTVQGLNTEAFF
TRBV20-1	TRBJ1-3	CSARDMTGPSGNTIYF
TRBV18	TRBJ1-1	CASSPWDSGEAFF
TRBV6-2/TRBV6-3	TRBJ1-1	CASSYAFRRMNTEAFF
TRBV19	TRBJ2-3	CASSIEASGYTDTQYF
TRBV13	TRBJ2-1	CASSLAGGGYDEQFF
TRBV6-2/TRBV6-3	TRBJ2-3	CASADSRTDTQYF
TRBV4-3	TRBJ2-6	CASSQDRQSSGANVLTF
TRBV29-1	TRBJ2-3	CSVYGLAGGKTDTQYF
TRBV7-3	TRBJ2-1	CASSSQPPGLAFHEQFF
TRBV5-8	TRBJ2-7	CASSSTGTLYLDEQYF
TRBV12-3/TRBV12-4	TRBJ2-1	CASNPSGRSSYNEQFF